This T cell receptor beta chain derives from a study of blood T cell repertoires in COVID-19. Across the whole study: Sources were T cells, B-cell-depleted T cells, or PBMCs; the material itself was cDNA or gDNA.

Source study methods: Reference gene primer amplification gave nucleated cell count estimates. Measured with immunoSEQ multiplex PCR; TCRdb has only the in-frame clones, and not every one. V, J and clone size derive from that table, while D and trimming were established from the DNA sequence. The sample contains just over 90,000 clones, roughly 79% of which appear only once. Trimming shortened V by 5 bases and J by 4 bases, and 3 bases separated the two germline ends. CDR3 length equals 11 residues. The V gene's germline CDR1 is SNHLY and CDR2 FYNNEI. The table lists this clone with a count of one. The same CDR3 also results from other DNA sequences found in this sample.

The rearrangement uses TRBV2 and TRBJ2-1; no firm D call. The sequencing input was peripheral blood. The clonotype comes from a human donor in a cohort sampled during active COVID-19. The CDR3 reads CASSSYNEQFF. DNA for the CDR3: TGTGCCAGCAGTTCTTACAATGAGCAGTTCTTC.